Listed below are T cell receptor beta chains from one sample, sequenced in a study of identical twins. TCRdb independently ran MiXCR on the 5' RACE reads; one entry per CDR3 protein. The table shows roughly 1,500,000 distinct CDR3 sequences, with around a third occurring only once. Input material: cord blood. The receptors shown here come from a newborn girl in good health. Both conserved end residues are part of each CDR3. A D gene is named only where the DNA matches it firmly. Some rows have no size entry. The others give once, few or many, or a class for an expanded clone.

J gene | V gene | clone size | D gene | CDR3 DNA | CDR3 protein
TRBJ2-7 | TRBV11-2 | few | TRBD2 | TGTGCCAGCAGCTTAGGGAGGACTAGCGGGGTTCAGACCTACGAGCAGTACTTC | CASSLGRTSGVQTYEQYF
TRBJ2-3 | TRBV18 | . | . | TGTGCCAGCTGGACAGAGGGCACAGATACGCAGTATTTT | CASWTEGTDTQYF
TRBJ2-1 | TRBV20-1 | . | . | TGCAGTGCTGGGACTTACAACAATGAGCAGTTCTTC | CSAGTYNNEQFF
TRBJ2-7 | TRBV12-3/TRBV12-4 | . | . | TGTGCCAGCAGGGCGCAGCCCTACAATGAGCAGTACTTC | CASRAQPYNEQYF
TRBJ2-1 | TRBV3-1 | . | . | TGTGCCAGCAGCCAAGCTGGGGCCCAAGAGACCCAGTTCTTC | CASSQAGAQETQFF
TRBJ2-5 | TRBV28 | . | TRBD2 | TGTGCCAGCAGTTTGACCCTAGGGACTAGCGGGAGCCACAATGAGCAGTACTTC | CASSLTLGTSGSHNEQYF
TRBJ2-3 | TRBV4-1 | . | TRBD1 | TGCGTCAGCAGCCCAAGACTAGGTTGGGACAGGGCCCCAGATACGCAGTATTTT | CVSSPRLGWDRAPDTQYF
TRBJ1-6 | TRBV20-1 | . | . | TGCAGTGCTATGCCCCCGAAGGGACCTAATTCACCCCTCCACTTT | CSAMPPKGPNSPLHF
TRBJ2-5 | TRBV6-2/TRBV6-3 | . | . | TGTGCCAGCAGTTACTCGATGGCTAGTCGCGAGACCCAGTACTTC | CASSYSMASRETQYF
TRBJ2-7 | TRBV7-9 | . | . | TGTAACTTCGGGGGTGAGCAGTACTTC | CNFGGEQYF
TRBJ2-5 | TRBV14 | few | TRBD2 | TGTGCCAGCAGCATAGGGGCTAGCGGGACCCAGTACTTC | CASSIGASGTQYF
TRBJ2-3 | TRBV20-1 | many | TRBD2 | TGCAGTGCTACCCCTAGCGGGGGCAGCACAGATACGCAGTATTTT | CSATPSGGSTDTQYF
TRBJ2-3 | TRBV14 | . | TRBD2 | TGTGCCAGCAGCTCACTAGCGGACCATAGCACAGATACGCAGTATTTT | CASSSLADHSTDTQYF
TRBJ2-1 | TRBV20-1 | many | . | TGCAGTGCGGCAGGGCCGGTGAATGAGCAGTTCTTC | CSAAGPVNEQFF
TRBJ2-7 | TRBV20-1 | . | . | TGCAGTGCAAACCCACGGGGCGGTAGCTCCTACGAGCAGTACTTC | CSANPRGGSSYEQYF
TRBJ2-4 | TRBV5-1 | . | TRBD1 | TGCGCCAGCAGCTTACAGGGGGGATTAAACATTCAGTACTTC | CASSLQGGLNIQYF
TRBJ2-1 | TRBV4-2 | . | . | TGTGCCAGCGGACCTTGGAATGAGCAGTTCTTC | CASGPWNEQFF
TRBJ1-1 | TRBV10-3 | . | . | TGTGCCATCAGTGCTGTTGAGGGGAAGGGTGAAGCTTTCTTT | CAISAVEGKGEAFF
TRBJ2-5 | TRBV10-2 | . | . | TGCGCCAGCAGTGAGTCTGGGGGCAGGAAGACCCAGTACTTC | CASSESGGRKTQYF
TRBJ1-4 | TRBV29-1 | few | . | TGCAGCGTCCGATGGACCAAGAATGAAAAACTGTTTTTT | CSVRWTKNEKLFF
TRBJ1-2 | TRBV10-3 | few | TRBD1 | TGTGCCATCAGTGTGACGGACAGGGGGGTTGGCTACACCTTC | CAISVTDRGVGYTF
TRBJ2-5 | TRBV7-2 | once | TRBD2 | TGTGCCAGCAGCCCCAGTCGGCTAGCGGGGGGGGAGACCCAGTACTTC | CASSPSRLAGGETQYF
TRBJ1-2 | TRBV20-1 | few | . | TGCAGTGCTAGATCGACAGAGCCTCTCTATGGCTACACCTTC | CSARSTEPLYGYTF
TRBJ2-7 | TRBV5-1 | few | . | TGCGCCAGCAGCTTGTCCCCGGGAAGAAACTCCTACGAGCAGTACTTC | CASSLSPGRNSYEQYF
TRBJ2-4 | TRBV20-1 | . | TRBD1 | TGCAGTGCTAGAGATTTTTCAGGGGACAGCAAAAACATTCAGTACTTC | CSARDFSGDSKNIQYF
TRBJ2-7 | TRBV27 | . | . | TGTGCCAGCAGGAGGGGCGATGAGCAGTACTTC | CASRRGDEQYF
TRBJ2-1 | TRBV10-3 | few | TRBD2 | TGTGCCATCATGACTAGCGGGGGGGTGCAGTTCTTC | CAIMTSGGVQFF
TRBJ2-3 | TRBV7-2 | . | TRBD2 | TGTGCCAGCAGCTCGTTGCCTAGCGGGAGGCTCTATCTAAATACGCAGTATTTT | CASSSLPSGRLYLNTQYF
TRBJ2-1 | TRBV4-2 | few | TRBD2 | TGTGCCAGCAGCCAGAGGGCTAGCGGATCCTCCTACAATGAGCAGTTCTTC | CASSQRASGSSYNEQFF
TRBJ2-5 | TRBV12-3/TRBV12-4 | . | TRBD2 | TGTGCCAGCAGTCCGGGACTAGAGCAAGAGACCCAGTACTTC | CASSPGLEQETQYF
TRBJ1-1 | TRBV20-1 | . | . | TGCAGTGCTAGACAGGGAGCTTTCTTT | CSARQGAFF
TRBJ2-1 | TRBV29-1 | many | . | TGCAGCGTTGATGGGTTCGGTGAGCAGTTCTTC | CSVDGFGEQFF
TRBJ2-3 | TRBV10-2 | . | . | TGCGCCAGCAGTGACTGGAACACAGATACGCAGTATTTT | CASSDWNTDTQYF
TRBJ2-7 | TRBV6-1 | . | TRBD2 | TGTGCCAGCAGTGAATGGGGCGGGAGGCCCTACGAGCAGTACTTC | CASSEWGGRPYEQYF
TRBJ2-7 | TRBV28 | . | TRBD1 | TGTGCCAGCAGTTTATGGGACAGGAGCTCCTACGAGCAGTACTTC | CASSLWDRSSYEQYF
TRBJ1-1 | TRBV6-5 | . | . | TGTGCCAGCAGTTACTCGAGCCCCCCTAGGGGCCCCAACACTGAAGCTTTCTTT | CASSYSSPPRGPNTEAFF
TRBJ2-5 | TRBV4-1 | . | TRBD2 | TGCGCCAGCGGCCAATTTGCTAGCGGGAGCCCCCAAGAGACCCAGTACTTC | CASGQFASGSPQETQYF
TRBJ2-7 | TRBV20-1 | . | . | TGCAGTGCTAGAAGACAGACCGCCTACGAGCAGTACTTC | CSARRQTAYEQYF
TRBJ2-7 | TRBV7-9 | . | . | TGTGCCAGCAGCTTAGCGCGGACGCAAACCTACGAGCAGTACTTC | CASSLARTQTYEQYF
TRBJ1-4 | TRBV18 | . | . | TGTGCCAGCTCACCACCGGCCAGGGGACCTGAAAAACTGTTTTTT | CASSPPARGPEKLFF
TRBJ2-7 | TRBV6-5 | . | TRBD1 | TGTGCCAGCAGTTACCTCCACCGGGACAGGGGGATCCACGAGCAGTACTTC | CASSYLHRDRGIHEQYF
TRBJ2-3 | TRBV7-9 | once | . | TGTGCCTGCAGCCCGGTTCAGCAAGATACGCAGTATTTT | CACSPVQQDTQYF